Sequencing of this T cell receptor beta chain was carried out in a study of T cell repertoires in cytomegalovirus infection. The overall study: CMV epitopes used comprised recently identified HLA-C-restricted ones and well-studied HLA-B-restricted ones. Indicated by public TCR beta signatures were CMV infection and matching HLA type.

This clonotype was recorded at least ten times. Its matching antigen is unknown. TCRdb analysed the reads with MiXCR anew, one entry per CDR3 protein. The sample holds a few hundred thousand distinct CDR3 sequences, around 30% seen once. Regarding the study as a whole: There were HLA-C-restricted CMV-specific TCR beta clonotypes dominating the ex vivo response. The cumulative frequency of public TCR beta families distinguished individuals who carried CMV together with the relevant HLA.

The V gene's germline CDR1 is SGHVS and CDR2 FQNEAQ. With 4 bases clipped from V and 0 bases from J, the junction kept 5 bases outside the gene matches. The CDR3 extends over 15 amino acids. The sample here was cultured PBMCs, taken from culture after CMV antigen stimulation. This sequence joins TRBV7-8 and TRBJ2-7; 8 positions agree with TRBD1. This TCR was recovered from a human donor in good health (CMV status not recorded). Some clones in this sample may be carry-over from other donors' samples. Written as DNA, the CDR3 is TGTGCCAGCAGCTCAAGGACAGGGACCTCCTACGAGCAGTACTTC. Its protein product is CASSSRTGTSYEQYF. The variable domain in full, with the rest retrieved from reference TRBV7-8 and TRBJ2-7, is GAGVSQSPRYKVAKRGQDVALRCDPISGHVSLFWYQQALGQGPEFLTYFQNEAQLDKSGLPSDRFFAERPEGSVSTLKIQRTQQEDSAVYLCASSSRTGTSYEQYFGPGTRLTVT.